This T cell receptor beta chain was captured in a study of cytomegalovirus exposure and HLA in healthy donors. The study ran its PCR with 60 Vbeta and 13 Jbeta primers. Using immunoSEQ multiplex PCR, the repertoire was profiled, and TCRdb retains in-frame clones only, with some absent. The sample records roughly 190,000 clones, about 80% being singletons. The germline V gene encodes CDR1 LGHNA and CDR2 YSLEER. CDR3 length: 19 residues. V lost 2 bases, J lost 0 bases, and 9 bases stayed unmatched. This TCR came from a woman between 40 and 55 years old in good health and CMV-seronegative. The sequenced sample consisted of PBMCs. The chain carries TRBV4-3 and TRBJ2-6, with 8 bases lining up with TRBD1. The CDR3 sequence: CASSQLRTGPSSGANVLTF. The CDR3 DNA is TGCGCCAGCAGCCAACTTAGGACAGGGCCGAGCTCTGGGGCCAACGTCCTGACTTTC.